The rows below give T cell receptor beta chains drawn from one sample of a study of technical replicates of blood from a handful of donors. TCRdb's table, derived via immunoSEQ multiplex PCR, lists solely in-frame clones and lacks some. The data contain 95,000 or so clones, roughly 95% of them singletons. Sequenced: T cells isolated from PBMCs. The receptors were sampled from a human donor in good health. Both conserved end residues are trimmed from each CDR3. A D gene is named only where the DNA matches it firmly.

d_call j_call v_call cdr3_aa
. TRBJ2-3 TRBV5-8 ASSRQVSTDTQY
. TRBJ2-7 TRBV11-2 ASSLGRVAYEQY
TRBD1 TRBJ2-5 TRBV6-5 ASSYSANRGPETQY
TRBD1 TRBJ1-1 TRBV29-1 SVPGTGGASEAF
. TRBJ1-5 TRBV9 ASSLSDSLNNQPQH
. TRBJ2-3 TRBV10-3 AISESRVSTDTQY
TRBD1 TRBJ2-7 TRBV9 ASSAGQGLPYEQY
TRBD2 TRBJ2-3 TRBV30 AWSPGLAGGVDTQY
TRBD1 TRBJ1-3 TRBV28 ASSSRGSGNTIY
. TRBJ1-3 TRBV11-2 ASSLGAGMSSGNTIY
. TRBJ2-7 TRBV11-2 ASSATSSYEQY
. TRBJ2-2 TRBV6-5 ASSYSGGAGELF
. TRBJ1-3 TRBV11-3 ASSQVGDTIY
. TRBJ2-1 TRBV13 ASSLTRGNEQF
. TRBJ1-4 TRBV10-2 ASSETFATNEKLF
TRBD2 TRBJ2-7 TRBV5-1 ASSLTGTSGRNFLEQY
TRBD1 TRBJ1-4 TRBV19 ASSAQGAHEKLF
TRBD1 TRBJ1-1 TRBV19 ASSRDREVPEAF
. TRBJ2-7 TRBV5-1 ASSQGFSSYEQY
. TRBJ1-1 TRBV2 ASSVGGMNTEAF
. TRBJ2-6 TRBV7-2 ASSLAQGANVLT
. TRBJ2-1 TRBV10-1 ASSESARGTYNEQF
. TRBJ1-2 TRBV18 ASSSFQGPYGYT
TRBD2 TRBJ2-7 TRBV4-3 ASSQEGVGTSGVSYEQY
. TRBJ1-5 TRBV2 ASSGGGNQPQH
. TRBJ1-1 TRBV16 ASSQQVQATEAF
TRBD2 TRBJ2-7 TRBV7-2 ASSFGPASGRATYYEQY
TRBD1 TRBJ2-1 TRBV5-1 ASSLAGQGKENEQF
. TRBJ2-3 TRBV6-5 ASSYRETSTDTQY
. TRBJ1-2 TRBV30 AWSLAVYGYT
TRBD1 TRBJ1-2 TRBV9 ASSPGRGGQGPVYGYT
. TRBJ1-5 TRBV28 ASSEALQPQH